The 3 T cell receptor beta chains in this list originate from one sample, sequenced in a study of T cell responses to AZD1222 COVID-19 vaccine. The method was immunoSEQ multiplex PCR; TCRdb's version includes in-frame clones alone and lacks a portion of them. The sample consists of around 100,000 clones, around 90% of them appearing once. The sample consisted of peripheral blood, taken on day 0 of AZD1222 vaccination. These receptors all stem from an adult in good health.

A remark on this clone: At one of its ends the junction is not consistent with the germline gene, which may arise from a read error. The rearrangement uses TRBV10-3 and TRBJ2-5; 11 nucleotides align to TRBD2. This CDR3 comprises 13 residues. Germline V lookup: CDR1 ENHRY, CDR2 SYGVKD. The CDR3 reads CAISEGTSGRLNF. CDR3 sequence (DNA): TGTGCCATCAGTGAGGGAACTAGCGGGAGATTGAACTTC.

This chain connects TRBV20-1 to TRBJ2-3; D uncertain. Deletions cut 2 bases from V and 15 bases from J, with 15 bases between. CDR1 is DFQATT, CDR2 SNEGSKA, per germline (reference sequence). The CDR3 length is 11 residues. For the CDR3, the DNA is TGCAGTGCTAGATTCGGAACCCTTATATATTTT. Its protein product is CSARFGTLIYF.

J is TRBJ2-7 and V is TRBV6-6; D unclear. Germline CDR1 reads MNHNY; CDR2 reads SVGAGI (reference sequence). Between the trimmed V and J ends, which lost 5 bases and 3 bases, there was a span of 14 bases. CDR3 length equals 14 residues. CDR3 nucleotide sequence: TGTGCCAGCAGTGCACCAACAGAAAGCTACGAGCAGTACTTC. It translates to CASSAPTESYEQYF.